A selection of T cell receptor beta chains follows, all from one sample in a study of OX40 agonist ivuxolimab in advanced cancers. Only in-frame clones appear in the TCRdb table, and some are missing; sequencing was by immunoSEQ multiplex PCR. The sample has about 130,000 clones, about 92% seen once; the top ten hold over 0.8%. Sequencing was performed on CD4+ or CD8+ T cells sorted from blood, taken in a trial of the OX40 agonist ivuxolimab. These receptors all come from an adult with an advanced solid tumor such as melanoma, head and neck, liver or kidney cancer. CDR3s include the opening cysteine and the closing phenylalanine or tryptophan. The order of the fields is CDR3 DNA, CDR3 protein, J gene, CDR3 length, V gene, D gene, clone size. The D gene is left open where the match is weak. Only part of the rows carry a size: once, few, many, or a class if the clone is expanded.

CDR3 DNA: TGCAGCGTTGTGGGGCTCGTGAACACTGAAGCTTTCTTT
CDR3 protein: CSVVGLVNTEAFF
J gene: TRBJ1-1
CDR3 length: 13
V gene: TRBV29-1
D gene: .
clone size: .

CDR3 DNA: TGCGCCAGCAGCTTTGGCGGGAGGGCCGTCCAAGAGACCCAGTACTTC
CDR3 protein: CASSFGGRAVQETQYF
J gene: TRBJ2-5
CDR3 length: 16
V gene: TRBV5-1
D gene: TRBD2
clone size: .

CDR3 DNA: TGTGCCAGCAGCCAAGATTTCCGGGACAGGGGATTTAGGACTGAAGCTTTCTTT
CDR3 protein: CASSQDFRDRGFRTEAFF
J gene: TRBJ1-1
CDR3 length: 18
V gene: TRBV4-2
D gene: TRBD1
clone size: once

CDR3 DNA: TGTGCCAGCAGCCGACAGGGGGCGCGGGGAGATACGCAGTATTTT
CDR3 protein: CASSRQGARGDTQYF
J gene: TRBJ2-3
CDR3 length: 15
V gene: TRBV5-5
D gene: TRBD1
clone size: .

CDR3 DNA: TGTGCCAGCTCATCACAAACCGGGACAGCAGCAGATACGCAGTATTTT
CDR3 protein: CASSSQTGTAADTQYF
J gene: TRBJ2-3
CDR3 length: 16
V gene: TRBV18
D gene: TRBD1
clone size: .

CDR3 DNA: TGTGCCAGCAGCCTAACAGGGGGGGGATGGAATCAGCCCCAGCATTTT
CDR3 protein: CASSLTGGGWNQPQHF
J gene: TRBJ1-5
CDR3 length: 16
V gene: TRBV7-9
D gene: TRBD1
clone size: .

CDR3 DNA: TGTGCCATCAGAATGACAGTTGTCGGTGGCTACACCTTC
CDR3 protein: CAIRMTVVGGYTF
J gene: TRBJ1-2
CDR3 length: 13
V gene: TRBV10-3
D gene: .
clone size: .

CDR3 DNA: TGTGCCACCCAAGGGACAGGGGACAATCAGCCCCAGCATTTT
CDR3 protein: CATQGTGDNQPQHF
J gene: TRBJ1-5
CDR3 length: 14
V gene: TRBV6-5
D gene: TRBD1
clone size: .

CDR3 DNA: TGTGCCAGCAGACCTCAGTGGAGCTCCTATAATTCACCCCTCCACTTT
CDR3 protein: CASRPQWSSYNSPLHF
J gene: TRBJ1-6
CDR3 length: 16
V gene: TRBV5-4
D gene: .
clone size: .

CDR3 DNA: TGTGCCAGCAGTGACTACACTAGCGGGGAGACCCAGTACTTC
CDR3 protein: CASSDYTSGETQYF
J gene: TRBJ2-5
CDR3 length: 14
V gene: TRBV6-6
D gene: TRBD2
clone size: .

CDR3 DNA: TGTGCCAGCAGCGCAAGTGGGGGGGAGACCCAGTACTTC
CDR3 protein: CASSASGGETQYF
J gene: TRBJ2-5
CDR3 length: 13
V gene: TRBV28
D gene: .
clone size: .

CDR3 DNA: TGTGCCAGCAGTCCCCGGACAGGGTTCACTGAAGCTTTCTTT
CDR3 protein: CASSPRTGFTEAFF
J gene: TRBJ1-1
CDR3 length: 14
V gene: TRBV6-6
D gene: TRBD1
clone size: .

CDR3 DNA: TGTGCCAGCAGCTCCTACAGGAGCCACGAGCAGTACTTC
CDR3 protein: CASSSYRSHEQYF
J gene: TRBJ2-7
CDR3 length: 13
V gene: TRBV7-9
D gene: .
clone size: .

CDR3 DNA: TGCGCCAGCAGCTTACCACCGGGAGCGGGAGGGAGCTACGAGCAGTACTTC
CDR3 protein: CASSLPPGAGGSYEQYF
J gene: TRBJ2-7
CDR3 length: 17
V gene: TRBV5-1
D gene: TRBD2
clone size: .

CDR3 DNA: TGTGCCAGCAGCAAACGCGGGCGGAGTTCAAGCCCGGGACAGAACTACGAGCAGTACTTC
CDR3 protein: CASSKRGRSSSPGQNYEQYF
J gene: TRBJ2-7
CDR3 length: 20
V gene: TRBV21-1
D gene: .
clone size: .

CDR3 DNA: TGTGCCAGTAGTAGGGGTCACTCATTAAAGGGGGGCAATCAGCCCCAGCATTTT
CDR3 protein: CASSRGHSLKGGNQPQHF
J gene: TRBJ1-5
CDR3 length: 18
V gene: TRBV19
D gene: .
clone size: .

CDR3 DNA: TGTGCCAGCAGCTTAAAGGGAGGGAACACTGAAGCTTTCTTT
CDR3 protein: CASSLKGGNTEAFF
J gene: TRBJ1-1
CDR3 length: 14
V gene: TRBV11-3
D gene: .
clone size: .

CDR3 DNA: TGTGCCAGCAGTTACTTTCAGGGGGAGACCCAGTACTTC
CDR3 protein: CASSYFQGETQYF
J gene: TRBJ2-5
CDR3 length: 13
V gene: TRBV6-5
D gene: .
clone size: .

CDR3 DNA: TGCAGCTACCGGGACAGGGGCCTCTACGAGCAGTACTTC
CDR3 protein: CSYRDRGLYEQYF
J gene: TRBJ2-7
CDR3 length: 13
V gene: TRBV29-1
D gene: TRBD1
clone size: once

CDR3 DNA: TGTGCCAGCAGCCGGGGGGGCACAGATACGCAGTATTTT
CDR3 protein: CASSRGGTDTQYF
J gene: TRBJ2-3
CDR3 length: 13
V gene: TRBV11-3
D gene: TRBD2
clone size: .

CDR3 DNA: TGTGCCAGCAGGCAACGAACAGATACGCAGTATTTT
CDR3 protein: CASRQRTDTQYF
J gene: TRBJ2-3
CDR3 length: 12
V gene: TRBV19
D gene: .
clone size: .

CDR3 DNA: TGTGCCAGTAGTAGATTGACAGGGGCTAATGAAAAACTGTTTTTT
CDR3 protein: CASSRLTGANEKLFF
J gene: TRBJ1-4
CDR3 length: 15
V gene: TRBV19
D gene: TRBD1
clone size: once

CDR3 DNA: TGTGCCAGCGCCTGGGGCGGCCTCACAGATACGCAGTATTTT
CDR3 protein: CASAWGGLTDTQYF
J gene: TRBJ2-3
CDR3 length: 14
V gene: TRBV27
D gene: .
clone size: .

CDR3 DNA: TGTGCCAGCAGCAGAACAGGGAACTATGGCTACACCTTC
CDR3 protein: CASSRTGNYGYTF
J gene: TRBJ1-2
CDR3 length: 13
V gene: TRBV6-1
D gene: .
clone size: .

CDR3 DNA: TGTGCCAGCAGGCAACAGACAGGGCCTGGAAACACCATATATTTT
CDR3 protein: CASRQQTGPGNTIYF
J gene: TRBJ1-3
CDR3 length: 15
V gene: TRBV2
D gene: TRBD1
clone size: .